Listed here are 10 T cell receptor beta chains from one sample, sequenced in a study of cytomegalovirus exposure and HLA in healthy donors (dated by TCRdb to 2015 to 2018). The library was prepared using the immunoSEQ multiplex PCR assay. A mixture of 60 forward primers for TCR Vbeta segments and 13 reverse primers for TCR Jbeta segments was used in the multiplex PCR. Imported from immuneACCESS, the table was reduced by TCRdb to in-frame sequences with V and J called. These copies leave out some clones; in studies compared against another copy, an unresolved V gene accounts for under half, and the cause of the remainder is not known. The sample table shows some 150,000 clones, and 81% are seen once. The ten largest clonotypes hold approximately 5% of the sample. The sequenced material came from PBMCs. These receptors all come from a woman between 18 and 30 years old in good health and CMV-seropositive.

The J gene is TRBJ1-4, the V gene TRBV6-5; D perhaps matches TRBD1 (5 bases). The CDR3 is 15 amino acids. Between the trimmed V and J ends, which lost 4 bases and 1 base, there was a span of 10 bases. Germline CDR1 and CDR2: MNHEY and SVGAGI. The CDR3 protein is CASSLLQGTNEKLFF. The CDR3 DNA follows: TGTGCCAGCAGTTTACTCCAGGGAACTAATGAAAAACTGTTTTTT.

The chain recombines TRBV7-2 with TRBJ1-2, with unresolved D. Trimming took off 5 bases at V and 4 bases at J, with 17 bases between the two ends. This CDR3 comprises 15 residues. Germline values: CDR1 SGHTA, CDR2 FQGNSA. The CDR3 DNA follows: TGTGCCAGCAGCCCCCGGTCGAGGCAGCCCTATGGCTACACCTTC. Encoded protein: CASSPRSRQPYGYTF.

The chain carries TRBV18 and TRBJ1-4, with 8 positions matching TRBD1. V was clipped by 1 base and J by 8 bases; unmatched bases: 21. The length of the CDR3 is 20 residues. The germline V gene encodes CDR1 KGHSH and CDR2 LQKENI. The CDR3 region has the DNA TGTGCCAGCTCACCACGGGACCCGGGACAGGAGGACACCTGGCAAGAAAAACTGTTTTTT. Translated, it gives CASSPRDPGQEDTWQEKLFF.

CDR3 sequence reads: CASLNRDMGAGELFF. The CDR3 DNA is TGTGCCAGTCTAAACCGGGACATGGGGGCCGGGGAGCTGTTTTTT. The rearrangement uses TRBV19 and TRBJ2-2; D is perhaps TRBD1 (6 bases). Germline V gives CDR1 LNHDA, CDR2 SQIVND (reference sequence). V lost 8 bases and J lost 6, with 19 bases in between. This CDR3 contains 15 residues.

V and J are TRBV25-1 and TRBJ1-2; TRBD1 might be the D (5 bases). CDR3 length equals 15 residues. Germline CDR1 reads MGHDK; CDR2 reads SYGVNS. V was trimmed by 11 bases and J by 7 bases, leaving 26 bases between them. CDR3 in amino acids: CADLGPLLATGGYTF. As DNA, the CDR3 is TGTGCCGACCTGGGGCCCCTCTTAGCAACCGGTGGCTACACCTTC.

V gene TRBV11-2 combines with J gene TRBJ2-7, with 12 bases lining up with TRBD2. The J segment lost 5 bases and the V segment lost 5 bases, leaving 10 bases of the junction unmatched. The CDR3 covers 16 residues. CDR1 is SGHAT and CDR2 is FQNNGV in the germline V gene. The CDR3: CASSPRSTSGGDEQYF. The CDR3 DNA reads as TGTGCCAGCAGCCCGAGATCGACTAGCGGGGGCGACGAGCAGTACTTC.

The chain combines TRBV19 with TRBJ1-1, with D hard to call. The CDR3 totals 13 residues. Deletions cut 5 bases from V and 0 bases from J, with 7 bases between. CDR1 and CDR2 (germline): LNHDA, SQIVND (reference sequence). This CDR3 is CASSPVVNTEAFF. The CDR3 DNA sequence: TGTGCCAGTAGTCCGGTGGTGAACACTGAAGCTTTCTTT.

This clone appeared a single time. The chain has TRBV5-1 and TRBJ2-1, with D perhaps matching TRBD1 (6 bases). Looked up from germline, CDR1 is SGHRS and CDR2 is YFSETQ. V gave up 4 bases and J gave up 4 bases, with 15 bases separating them. The CDR3 extends over 15 amino acids. CDR3 DNA: TGCGCCAGCAGCCCCGACGGACAGTCTTACAATGAGCAGTTCTTC. This gives the protein CASSPDGQSYNEQFF.

The CDR3 spells CASSVDRGRTDTQYF. In nucleotides, the CDR3 is TGTGCCAGCAGTGTCGACAGGGGGCGCACAGATACGCAGTATTTT. The chain uses TRBV2 and TRBJ2-3; the match to TRBD1 covers 10 bases. V lost 4 bases and J lost 1; bases outside the gene matches: 2. CDR1 is SNHLY, CDR2 FYNNEI, per germline. The CDR3 has 15 amino acids.

The rearrangement links TRBV28 to TRBJ2-7, with D possibly TRBD2 on 6 matching bases. The CDR3 loop spans 20 amino acids. The germline V gene has CDR1 MDHEN and CDR2 SYDVKM. Deletions cut 5 bases from V and 2 bases from J, with 31 bases between. In nucleotides, the CDR3 is TGTGCCAGCAGTCCGACTTCGAGAGGTATTTCGCGGGGAGGCCCCTACGAGCAGTACTTC. This codes for CASSPTSRGISRGGPYEQYF.